What follows describes a single T cell receptor beta chain. This entry belongs to a study of beta chain features in type 1 diabetes. The authors sorted CD4+ naive, central memory, regulatory and stem cell-like memory cells via CD45RO/CCR7/CD25/CD127/CD95/CD27. Since all of the isolated RNA was reverse transcribed, expressed TCRB transcripts were what got sequenced. This table comes from immunoSEQ multiplex PCR, and its TCRdb copy is limited to in-frame clones, with some not included. The data hold about 230,000 clones, with roughly 9.6% observed a single time. Germline CDR1 reads MNHNS; CDR2 reads SASEGT. The CDR3 is 14 amino acids. The V end was cut by 7 bases, the J end by 5 bases, with 17 bases between.

The source of this sequence is a woman younger than 30 in good health. The genes are TRBV6-1 and TRBJ1-2; TRBD1 might be the D (5 bases). The sequenced sample consisted of naive CD4+ T cells from blood. The CDR3, as DNA: TGTGCCAGCAAAAGGGGCAGTTTAACGTATGGCTACACCTTC. As protein: CASKRGSLTYGYTF.